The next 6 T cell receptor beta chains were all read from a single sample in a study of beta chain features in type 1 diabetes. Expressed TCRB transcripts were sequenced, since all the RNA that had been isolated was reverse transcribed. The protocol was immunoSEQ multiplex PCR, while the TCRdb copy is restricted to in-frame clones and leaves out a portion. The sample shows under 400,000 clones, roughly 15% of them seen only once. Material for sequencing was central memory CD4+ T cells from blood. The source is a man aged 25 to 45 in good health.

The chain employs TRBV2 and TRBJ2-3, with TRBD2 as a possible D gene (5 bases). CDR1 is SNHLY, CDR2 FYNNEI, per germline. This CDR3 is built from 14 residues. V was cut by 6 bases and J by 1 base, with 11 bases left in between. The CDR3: CASSRDLRTDTQYF. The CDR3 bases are TGTGCCAGCAGCCGGGATTTGCGCACAGATACGCAGTATTTT. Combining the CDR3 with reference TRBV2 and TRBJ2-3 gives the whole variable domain EPEVTQTPSHQVTQMGQEVILRCVPISNHLYFYWYRQILGQKVEFLVSFYNNEISEKSEIFDDQFSVERPDGSNFTLKIRSTKLEDSAMYFCASSRDLRTDTQYFGPGTRLTVL.

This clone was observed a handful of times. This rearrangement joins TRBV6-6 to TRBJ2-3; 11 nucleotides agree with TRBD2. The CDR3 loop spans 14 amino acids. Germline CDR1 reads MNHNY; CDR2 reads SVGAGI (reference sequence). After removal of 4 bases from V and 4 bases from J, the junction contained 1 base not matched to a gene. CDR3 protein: CASSLAGGPDTQYF. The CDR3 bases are TGTGCCAGCAGTTTAGCGGGGGGGCCAGATACGCAGTATTTT.

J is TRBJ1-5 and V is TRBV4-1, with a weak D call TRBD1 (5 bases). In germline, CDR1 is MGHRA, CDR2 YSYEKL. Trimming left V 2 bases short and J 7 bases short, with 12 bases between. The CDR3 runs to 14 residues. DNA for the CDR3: TGCGCCAGCAGCCAACAGGGTCCCCACCAGCCCCAGCATTTT. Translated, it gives CASSQQGPHQPQHF.

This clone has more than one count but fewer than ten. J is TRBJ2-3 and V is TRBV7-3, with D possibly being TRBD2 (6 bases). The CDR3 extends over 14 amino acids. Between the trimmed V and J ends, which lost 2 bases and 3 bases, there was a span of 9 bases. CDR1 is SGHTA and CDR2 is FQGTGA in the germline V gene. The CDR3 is CASSLLALTDTQYF. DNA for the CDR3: TGTGCCAGCAGCTTACTAGCGTTGACAGATACGCAGTATTTT.

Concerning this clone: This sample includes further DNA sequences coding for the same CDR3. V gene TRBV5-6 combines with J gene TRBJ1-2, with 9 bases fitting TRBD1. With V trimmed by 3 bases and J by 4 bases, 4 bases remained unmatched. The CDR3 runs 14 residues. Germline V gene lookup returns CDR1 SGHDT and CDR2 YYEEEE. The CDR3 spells CASSSDRGLYGYTF. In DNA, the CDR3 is TGTGCCAGCAGCTCGGACAGGGGACTCTATGGCTACACCTTC.

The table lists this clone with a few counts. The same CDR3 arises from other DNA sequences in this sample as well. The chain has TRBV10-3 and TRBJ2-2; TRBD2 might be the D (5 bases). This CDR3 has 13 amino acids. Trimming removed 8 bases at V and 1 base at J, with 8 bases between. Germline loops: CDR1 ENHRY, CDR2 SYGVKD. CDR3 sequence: CAISRENTGELFF. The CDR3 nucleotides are TGTGCCATCTCACGGGAGAACACCGGGGAGCTGTTTTTT.